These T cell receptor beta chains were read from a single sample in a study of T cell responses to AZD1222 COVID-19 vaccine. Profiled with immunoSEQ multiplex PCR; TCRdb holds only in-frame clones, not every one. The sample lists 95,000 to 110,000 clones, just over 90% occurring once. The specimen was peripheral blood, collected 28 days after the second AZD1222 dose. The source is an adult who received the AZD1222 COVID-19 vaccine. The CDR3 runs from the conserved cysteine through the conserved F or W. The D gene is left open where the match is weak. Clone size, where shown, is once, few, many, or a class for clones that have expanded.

DNA: TGTGCCAGCAGCCTTTTCGGCAATCAGCCCCAGCATTTT; CDR3: CASSLFGNQPQHF; D: NA; size: NA; V: TRBV11-2; J: TRBJ1-5; length: 13
DNA: TGTGCCACCAGCCGGGGACCGATAAAGTTCTTC; CDR3: CATSRGPIKFF; D: NA; size: NA; V: TRBV15; J: TRBJ2-1; length: 11
DNA: TGTGCCAGCAGCTTAGCCTGGGGACCAGGGGAAAAACTGTTTTTT; CDR3: CASSLAWGPGEKLFF; D: NA; size: NA; V: TRBV7-8; J: TRBJ1-4; length: 15
DNA: TGTGCCAGCAGTGCAGTGGGGGCAGGTACCTCGGAGACCCAGTACTTC; CDR3: CASSAVGAGTSETQYF; D: NA; size: NA; V: TRBV6-1; J: TRBJ2-5; length: 16
DNA: TGCGCCAGCAGTGAGTCATGGGCCGGGGAGCTGTTTTTT; CDR3: CASSESWAGELFF; D: NA; size: NA; V: TRBV10-1; J: TRBJ2-2; length: 13
DNA: TGTGCCAGCAGCTTATTATATTATGGGCCCCAGCATTTT; CDR3: CASSLLYYGPQHF; D: NA; size: once; V: TRBV11-2; J: TRBJ1-5; length: 13
DNA: TGTGCCAGCAGCACCCTTCCCGGGAGCAGGGGCTACACCTTC; CDR3: CASSTLPGSRGYTF; D: NA; size: NA; V: TRBV5-6; J: TRBJ1-2; length: 14
DNA: TGTGCCAGCAGTTTGGGTAGCAATCAGCCCCAGCATTTT; CDR3: CASSLGSNQPQHF; D: NA; size: NA; V: TRBV12-3/TRBV12-4; J: TRBJ1-5; length: 13
DNA: TGTGCCAGCAGTCTGGTGAGCTCTGGAAACACCATATATTTT; CDR3: CASSLVSSGNTIYF; D: NA; size: NA; V: TRBV14; J: TRBJ1-3; length: 14
DNA: TGCGCCAGCAGCCCCGGGACTAGCAAAAGCACAGATACGCAGTATTTT; CDR3: CASSPGTSKSTDTQYF; D: TRBD2; size: NA; V: TRBV4-1; J: TRBJ2-3; length: 16
DNA: TGTGCCAGCAGCCAGTGGGGGGTTGAAGCTTTCTTT; CDR3: CASSQWGVEAFF; D: NA; size: NA; V: TRBV4-2; J: TRBJ1-1; length: 12
DNA: TGTGCCAGCAGCTTAGGAGGTAGCGGGATGAATGAGCAGTTCTTC; CDR3: CASSLGGSGMNEQFF; D: TRBD2; size: NA; V: TRBV13; J: TRBJ2-1; length: 15
DNA: TGTGCCAGTACCTTTCCCGACAGGGGCACTGAAGCTTTCTTT; CDR3: CASTFPDRGTEAFF; D: TRBD1; size: NA; V: TRBV19; J: TRBJ1-1; length: 14
DNA: TGTGCCAGCAGTGAAGCAGGGAGGCCCCAGCATTTT; CDR3: CASSEAGRPQHF; D: NA; size: NA; V: TRBV2; J: TRBJ1-5; length: 12
DNA: TGCAGTGCTAGTGGTCAGTTGAACACTGAAGCTTTCTTT; CDR3: CSASGQLNTEAFF; D: NA; size: NA; V: TRBV20-1; J: TRBJ1-1; length: 13
DNA: TGTGCCAGCTCACCACCGATAGGGGGCAGCACGAACACCGGGGAGCTGTTTTTT; CDR3: CASSPPIGGSTNTGELFF; D: TRBD1; size: NA; V: TRBV18; J: TRBJ2-2; length: 18
DNA: TGTGCCAGCAGCCTGCGGGACGGGGGGAATGAGCAGTTCTTC; CDR3: CASSLRDGGNEQFF; D: TRBD2; size: NA; V: TRBV3-1/TRBV3-2; J: TRBJ2-1; length: 14
DNA: TGTGCCAGCAGCCAAGATCCGTGGGCAGATACGCAGTATTTT; CDR3: CASSQDPWADTQYF; D: NA; size: once; V: TRBV4-2; J: TRBJ2-3; length: 14
DNA: TGTGCCAGCAGCCAGGGGGAGACCTATGGCTACACCTTC; CDR3: CASSQGETYGYTF; D: NA; size: NA; V: TRBV3-1/TRBV3-2; J: TRBJ1-2; length: 13
DNA: TGTGCCAGCAGCTCGGGACTAGCGGCGAACACCGGGGAGCTGTTTTTT; CDR3: CASSSGLAANTGELFF; D: TRBD2; size: NA; V: TRBV5-4; J: TRBJ2-2; length: 16
DNA: TGCGCCAGCAGCCAACCCCTCAGGACAGGGTTCAACGAGCAGTACTTC; CDR3: CASSQPLRTGFNEQYF; D: TRBD1; size: NA; V: TRBV4-1; J: TRBJ2-7; length: 16
DNA: TGCAGCGTTCAGCTAGCGGGGCGAGACAATGAGCAGTTCTTC; CDR3: CSVQLAGRDNEQFF; D: TRBD2; size: NA; V: TRBV29-1; J: TRBJ2-1; length: 14
DNA: TGTGCCAGCTCACCCCGACAGGTCTCAACTAATGAAAAACTGTTTTTT; CDR3: CASSPRQVSTNEKLFF; D: NA; size: NA; V: TRBV18; J: TRBJ1-4; length: 16
DNA: TGTGCCAGCAGAACGGGGACTAGCGGGACCTACGAGCAGTACTTC; CDR3: CASRTGTSGTYEQYF; D: TRBD2; size: NA; V: TRBV6-5; J: TRBJ2-7; length: 15
DNA: TGTGCCAGCAGCGAGGACAGGTTGGACTCTGGAAACACCATATATTTT; CDR3: CASSEDRLDSGNTIYF; D: TRBD1; size: NA; V: TRBV4-2; J: TRBJ1-3; length: 16
DNA: TGTGCCAGCAGCTTAGGCCACAGGGACCGCGAGCAGTACTTC; CDR3: CASSLGHRDREQYF; D: NA; size: NA; V: TRBV13; J: TRBJ2-7; length: 14
DNA: TGTGCCAGCAGTTACACCAGGGGGCTCCCCTATGGCTACACCTTC; CDR3: CASSYTRGLPYGYTF; D: TRBD1; size: NA; V: TRBV6-2/TRBV6-3; J: TRBJ1-2; length: 15
DNA: TGCGCCAGCAGCTTGCGGGGTTTGGGCTCCTACAATGAGCAGTTCTTC; CDR3: CASSLRGLGSYNEQFF; D: NA; size: once; V: TRBV5-1; J: TRBJ2-1; length: 16
DNA: TGTGCCAGCAGCCAAGATGTAGCGGGGGGCCCTAAGGCCCAGTACTTC; CDR3: CASSQDVAGGPKAQYF; D: TRBD2; size: NA; V: TRBV3-1/TRBV3-2; J: TRBJ2-5; length: 16
DNA: TGTGCCTTCAACAAGGGGAGGATGTCTGGAAACACCATATATTTT; CDR3: CAFNKGRMSGNTIYF; D: NA; size: NA; V: TRBV30; J: TRBJ1-3; length: 15
DNA: TGTGCCAGCCATCAGCAGGGAGGGACCGGGGAGCTGTTTTTT; CDR3: CASHQQGGTGELFF; D: TRBD2; size: NA; V: TRBV7-6; J: TRBJ2-2; length: 14
DNA: TGTGCCAGCAGCCAAGCGGGAGGCCCGAACACTGAAGCTTTCTTT; CDR3: CASSQAGGPNTEAFF; D: NA; size: NA; V: TRBV14; J: TRBJ1-1; length: 15
DNA: TGTGCCACCAGCACGCCACGAGCAGGGTCGACGAACACTGAAGCTTTCTTT; CDR3: CATSTPRAGSTNTEAFF; D: NA; size: NA; V: TRBV15; J: TRBJ1-1; length: 17
DNA: TGTGCCAGCAGTTCCCCGGGCACCATCCTCTATGGCTACACCTTC; CDR3: CASSSPGTILYGYTF; D: NA; size: NA; V: TRBV5-6; J: TRBJ1-2; length: 15
DNA: TGTGCCAGTAGTACGGTGGATTCGCCCCAGCATTTT; CDR3: CASSTVDSPQHF; D: NA; size: NA; V: TRBV19; J: TRBJ1-5; length: 12
DNA: TGTGCCATCGAGGGTGTTAACACTGAAGCTTTCTTT; CDR3: CAIEGVNTEAFF; D: NA; size: NA; V: TRBV10-3; J: TRBJ1-1; length: 12
DNA: TGCGCCAGCACCTCAAACACTGAAGCTTTCTTT; CDR3: CASTSNTEAFF; D: NA; size: NA; V: TRBV10-2; J: TRBJ1-1; length: 11
DNA: TGTGCCAGCACCCAGCCTGCGGCGTTACGGTCCTACAATGAGCAGTTCTTC; CDR3: CASTQPAALRSYNEQFF; D: NA; size: NA; V: TRBV2; J: TRBJ2-1; length: 17
DNA: TGTGCCAGCTCATCCAAGGGACAGTTGAACACTGAAGCTTTCTTT; CDR3: CASSSKGQLNTEAFF; D: TRBD1; size: NA; V: TRBV18; J: TRBJ1-1; length: 15
DNA: TGTGCCAGTAGTCTTATAGCGGGAGTGTACGAGCAGTACTTC; CDR3: CASSLIAGVYEQYF; D: TRBD2; size: once; V: TRBV19; J: TRBJ2-7; length: 14
DNA: TGTGCCAGCAGAAAGGACCTCTTTAATGAGCAGTTCTTC; CDR3: CASRKDLFNEQFF; D: NA; size: NA; V: TRBV12-3/TRBV12-4; J: TRBJ2-1; length: 13
DNA: TGTGCCAGTAGTGCGGGACGTAAGAACACTGAAGCTTTCTTT; CDR3: CASSAGRKNTEAFF; D: NA; size: NA; V: TRBV19; J: TRBJ1-1; length: 14
DNA: TGTGCCACCAGTGATTTGGGAGAGACCCAGTACTTC; CDR3: CATSDLGETQYF; D: NA; size: NA; V: TRBV24-1; J: TRBJ2-5; length: 12
DNA: TGCGCCAGCAGCCAGTTCTTACCAGGGGCCGCGGGCCTCACTGAAGCTTTCTTT; CDR3: CASSQFLPGAAGLTEAFF; D: NA; size: NA; V: TRBV4-1; J: TRBJ1-1; length: 18
DNA: TGCGCCAGCAGCGTAGACAGGGAGGGCTACACCTTC; CDR3: CASSVDREGYTF; D: TRBD1; size: NA; V: TRBV5-1; J: TRBJ1-2; length: 12
DNA: TGCGCCAGCAGCTTGGAACGGGGTGGATATAGCGCCGGGGAGCTGTTTTTT; CDR3: CASSLERGGYSAGELFF; D: NA; size: NA; V: TRBV5-1; J: TRBJ2-2; length: 17
DNA: TGTGCCAGCAGGGTTTCCCAGCGCGCGGGCGGGGAGCTGTTTTTT; CDR3: CASRVSQRAGGELFF; D: NA; size: NA; V: TRBV6-5; J: TRBJ2-2; length: 15